The 26 T cell receptor beta chains in this list originate from one sample, sequenced in a study of CD8 T cells in ankylosing spondylitis. One entry per CDR3 protein, called by TCRdb with MiXCR from the 5' RACE reads. Here the sample spans approximately 100,000 distinct CDR3 sequences, about 8.3% being singletons. Sequences were obtained from blood, either unsorted or a sorted T cell fraction (not recorded which). These receptor sequences come from a male donor with ankylosing spondylitis or in good health (not recorded which).

The sample holds many counts of this clonotype. This sequence joins TRBV3-1 and TRBJ2-7; the D gene could be TRBD1 or TRBD2 (5 bases each). V dropped 4 bases and J dropped 2 bases, with 12 bases sitting between them. In germline, CDR1 is LGHDT, CDR2 YNNKEL (reference sequence). The CDR3 has 14 amino acids. The CDR3 nucleotides are TGTGCCAGCAGCCCCCGGGACGGAGCCTACGAGCAGTACTTC. It specifies CASSPRDGAYEQYF.

This clonotype was seen ten or more times. The genes are TRBV7-9 and TRBJ2-1, with D perhaps matching TRBD2 (6 bases). V lost 5 bases and J lost 9, with 11 bases in between. Germline V gives CDR1 SEHNR, CDR2 FQNEAQ (reference sequence). CDR3 length equals 12 residues. CDR3: CASSPSAGEQFF. In DNA form, the CDR3 reads TGTGCCAGCAGCCCGTCAGCGGGTGAGCAGTTCTTC.

This clonotype was recorded at least ten times. V is TRBV30 and J is TRBJ1-1, with 8 nucleotides matching TRBD1. J was trimmed by 5 bases and V by 2 bases; bases with no gene match: 4. In germline, CDR1 is GTSNPN, CDR2 SVGIG (reference sequence). This CDR3 has 13 residues. The CDR3 region has the DNA TGTGCCTGGAGTACAACAGGGGGGACTGAAGCTTTCTTT. Translated, it gives CAWSTTGGTEAFF.

This clonotype was counted between two and nine times. The chain employs TRBV29-1 and TRBJ1-3; 9 positions match TRBD1. This CDR3 region has 12 residues. From germline, CDR1 is SQVTM and CDR2 ANQGSEA. The V gene end was trimmed by 7 bases and the J gene end by 4 bases; junction bases not matched to a gene: 2. In nucleotides, the CDR3 is TGCAGCGCTGGACAGGGGGGAAACACCATATATTTT. It is translated as CSAGQGGNTIYF.

This clonotype was detected many times. This sequence joins TRBV10-3 and TRBJ2-1, with TRBD1 matching over 9 bases. The CDR3 is made up of 13 amino acids. Germline V gene sequence: CDR1 ENHRY, CDR2 SYGVKD. The V and J ends lost 10 bases and 4 bases, in that order; junction bases with no gene match: 5. DNA for the CDR3: TGTGCCACCACAGGGGGCCCTTACAATGAGCAGTTCTTC. It translates to CATTGGPYNEQFF.

This clonotype came up many times. The chain couples TRBV29-1 to TRBJ1-1, with 11 bases identical to TRBD1. The germline V gene has CDR1 SQVTM and CDR2 ANQGSEA. The junction had 6 bases not matched to a gene; V was cut back by 5 bases and J by 4 bases. CDR3 length: 14 amino acids. CDR3 nucleotide sequence: TGCAGCGTTATCCTCGGGACAGGGGGCACTGAAGCTTTCTTT. This translates into CSVILGTGGTEAFF.

The V gene is TRBV6-2 or TRBV6-3, the J gene TRBJ1-5; no firm D call. CDR1 and CDR2 (germline): MNHEY, SVGEGT. The V gene lost 5 bases and the J gene lost 11 bases, with 10 bases spanning the gap. This CDR3 spans 11 amino acids. Here the CDR3 DNA reads TGTGCCAGCAGTCAAGGGTCGACCCAGCATTTT. Translating it yields CASSQGSTQHF.

This clonotype has ten or more counts. The J gene is TRBJ1-5, the V gene TRBV30; no reliable D call. Trimming took 2 bases from V and 6 from J, leaving 8 bases between them. The CDR3 is 12 amino acids. CDR1 GTSNPN and CDR2 SVGIG come from the germline V gene (reference sequence). In DNA form, the CDR3 reads TGTGCCTGGAGTCGGCCGTTTCAGCCCCAGCATTTT. Protein: CAWSRPFQPQHF.

Of note for this clonotype: Being one base from a much bigger clone, this may be a read error. The CDR3 spells CASGYSGYEQYF. Written as DNA, the CDR3 is TGTGCCAGCGGTTACTCAGGTTACGAGCAGTACTTC. V gene TRBV6-6 combines with J gene TRBJ2-7; D is ambiguous. The CDR3 loop spans 12 amino acids. Looked up from germline, CDR1 is MNHNY and CDR2 is SVGAGI (reference sequence).

This clonotype came up many times. The rearrangement joins TRBV10-3 to TRBJ1-1; a possible D gene is TRBD1 (5 bases). This CDR3 is 13 amino acids long. The germline CDR1 and CDR2 sequences are ENHRY and SYGVKD. Trimming removed 11 bases at V and 3 bases at J, with 16 bases between. In nucleotides, the CDR3 is TGTGCCGTAAGCGCGGGGGATTACACTGAAGCTTTCTTT. Amino acids: CAVSAGDYTEAFF.

This clonotype was detected only a few times. The chain is built from TRBV10-2 and TRBJ2-1, with 9 bases that match TRBD2. CDR1 is WSHSY, CDR2 SAAADI, per germline. The ends lost 6 bases at V and 5 bases at J; junction bases unmatched: 11. The CDR3 contains 16 residues. The CDR3 coding sequence is TGCGCCAGCAGGGCCCTTAGCGGGAGTGGGCACAATGAGCAGTTCTTC. Encoded protein: CASRALSGSGHNEQFF.

The table lists this clonotype with many counts. The chain is built from TRBV25-1 and TRBJ2-1; tentatively, D is TRBD2 (6 bases). Germline V gene sequence: CDR1 MGHDK, CDR2 SYGVNS. V was pared by 4 bases and J by 2 bases, with 12 bases between. The CDR3 extends over 15 amino acids. The CDR3 protein is CASSVVGLTYNEQFF. Here the CDR3 DNA reads TGTGCCAGCAGTGTGGTAGGACTAACCTACAATGAGCAGTTCTTC.

This clonotype occurred many times. Here the CDR3 DNA reads TGCGCCAGCAGCTTGTTCAGGGAGGACACTGAAGCTTTCTTT. Translating gives CASSLFREDTEAFF. V usage is TRBV5-1 and J usage is TRBJ1-1; perhaps TRBD1 as D (5 bases). CDR1 is SGHRS, CDR2 YFSETQ, per germline. V lost 1 base and J lost 3, with 10 bases in between. This CDR3 spans 14 amino acids.

The table lists this clonotype with many counts. The chain has TRBV12-3 or TRBV12-4 and TRBJ1-5; D is unresolved. The CDR3 totals 12 residues. Trimming left V 0 bases short and J 7 bases short, with 4 bases between. The CDR3 spells CASSLAGQPQHF. The CDR3 DNA follows: TGTGCCAGCAGTTTAGCGGGACAGCCCCAGCATTTT.

This clonotype was recorded at least ten times. The rearrangement joins TRBV7-3 to TRBJ2-5; TRBD2 matches 7 bases. CDR1 is SGHTA, CDR2 FQGTGA, per germline. This CDR3 has 15 residues. The V gene end was trimmed by 4 bases and the J gene end by 1 base; junction bases not matched to a gene: 6. In DNA, the CDR3 is TGTGCCAGCAGCTCATATAGCGGGTCCCAAGAGACCCAGTACTTC. Residues: CASSSYSGSQETQYF.

V gene TRBV9 combines with J gene TRBJ2-5, with TRBD1 matching 8 bases. The CDR3 extends over 14 amino acids. Germline CDR1 reads SGDLS; CDR2 reads YYNGEE. The V segment lost 0 bases and the J segment 4 bases; nucleotides outside the gene matches: 2. The CDR3 region has the DNA TGTGCCAGCAGCGTAGGGACAGGGTCAGAGACCCAGTACTTC. It codes for CASSVGTGSETQYF.

This clonotype came up many times. This chain connects TRBV20-1 to TRBJ1-2; D gene unclear. This CDR3 contains 12 residues. With 5 bases removed from V and 6 bases from J, the gap between germline ends came to 13 bases. Germline CDR1 DFQATT, CDR2 SNEGSKA (reference sequence). The CDR3 nucleotides are TGCAGTGCTCCTGGCCCCTCCGATGGCTACACCTTC. Translation gives CSAPGPSDGYTF.

This clonotype showed up many times. The genes are TRBV20-1 and TRBJ2-3, with 7 bases matching TRBD2. The ends lost 5 bases at V and 0 bases at J; junction bases unmatched: 17. The V gene's germline CDR1 is DFQATT and CDR2 SNEGSKA (reference sequence). The CDR3 sequence is 18 residues long. The CDR3 nucleotides read TGCAGTGCTCCCCGTTGGATGGGGGGGGTTTCTAGCACAGATACGCAGTATTTT. It yields the protein CSAPRWMGGVSSTDTQYF.

The chain links TRBV5-5 to TRBJ2-2; unclear D gene. Trimming cost V 1 base and J 4 bases, with 11 bases left between them. Germline assignment: CDR1 SGHKS and CDR2 YYEKEE (reference sequence). This CDR3 comprises 15 residues. The CDR3 reads CASSLLGTSTGELFF. The DNA of the CDR3 is TGTGCCAGCAGCTTGTTGGGTACCTCCACCGGGGAGCTGTTTTTT.

This clonotype was observed many times. This rearrangement joins TRBV7-2 to TRBJ1-5; D is unclear. Trimming left V 5 bases short and J 0 bases short, with 14 bases between. CDR3 size: 16 residues. Germline V gives CDR1 SGHTA, CDR2 FQGNSA. The CDR3 DNA reads as TGTGCCAGCAGCAAAAACAACCACCTTAGCAATCAGCCCCAGCATTTT. It codes for CASSKNNHLSNQPQHF.

As for this clonotype: A junction boundary mismatches the germline segment, possibly from a read error. V usage is TRBV18 and J usage is TRBJ2-5; D gene uncertain. The germline V gene has CDR1 KGHSH and CDR2 LQKENI. There are 15 residues in the CDR3. CDR3 sequence (DNA): TGTGTCAGCTCACCTAGTACAGTACTCCAAGAGACCCAGTACTTC. Amino acids: CVSSPSTVLQETQYF.

This clonotype was picked up many times. This rearrangement joins TRBV11-2 to TRBJ1-1, with D tentatively TRBD1 (5 bases). The germline V gene encodes CDR1 SGHAT and CDR2 FQNNGV. The length of the CDR3 is 14 residues. V was clipped by 5 bases and J by 3 bases, with 13 bases between them. The CDR3 sequence is CASSPRRGHTEAFF. CDR3 bases: TGTGCCAGCAGCCCTAGGAGGGGACACACTGAAGCTTTCTTT.

This clonotype showed up many times. The V gene is TRBV6-2 or TRBV6-3, the J gene TRBJ2-1, with a possible D match to TRBD2 (5 bases). Germline V CDR1 and CDR2: MNHEY, SVGEGT. Trimming removed 6 bases from V and 6 bases from J, with 24 bases in between. This CDR3 has 17 residues. The CDR3 DNA follows: TGTGCCAGCAGCTGGCCCTGGAGGACCAGACCCATCAATGAGCAGTTCTTC. This sequence encodes CASSWPWRTRPINEQFF.

At least ten counts were recorded for this clonotype. CDR3 nucleotide sequence: TGCAGTGCTAGAGAGAGGGGGGCAGGGGACAATGAGCAGTTCTTC. Protein: CSARERGAGDNEQFF. This chain connects TRBV20-1 to TRBJ2-1; D could derive from TRBD1 or TRBD2 (6 bases each). Looked up from germline, CDR1 is DFQATT and CDR2 is SNEGSKA (reference sequence). Trimming shortened V by 0 bases and J by 5 bases, and 14 bases separated the two germline ends. The CDR3 spans 15 residues.

This clonotype was picked up many times. This chain joins TRBV28 and TRBJ1-3, with a weak D call TRBD1 (6 bases). V lost 7 bases, J lost 1 base, and 17 bases lay in between. Looked up from germline, CDR1 is MDHEN and CDR2 is SYDVKM. The CDR3 consists of 16 residues. The CDR3 DNA reads as TGTGCCAGCAACCTAGGGGGGGGGTCGTCTGGAAACACCATATATTTT. Amino acid sequence: CASNLGGGSSGNTIYF. Supplemented by reference TRBV28 and TRBJ1-3, the full variable domain reads DVKVTQSSRYLVKRTGEKVFLECVQDMDHENMFWYRQDPGLGLRLIYFSYDVKMKEKGDIPEGYSVSREKKERFSLILESASTNQTSMYLCASNLGGGSSGNTIYFGEGSWLTVV.

Ten or more counts support this clonotype. This chain uses TRBV19 with TRBJ2-3; D not resolved. V dropped 7 bases and J dropped 3 bases, with 11 bases sitting between them. Germline-derived CDR1 and CDR2 are LNHDA and SQIVND (reference sequence). CDR3 length: 13 amino acids. CDR3 amino acids: CASTHMGTDTQYF. As DNA, the CDR3 is TGTGCCAGTACCCATATGGGAACAGATACGCAGTATTTT. The entire variable domain, with the rest obtained from reference TRBV19 and TRBJ2-3, is as follows: DGGITQSPKYLFRKEGQNVTLSCEQNLNHDAMYWYRQDPGQGLRLIYYSQIVNDFQKGDIAEGYSVSREKKESFPLTVTSAQKNPTAFYLCASTHMGTDTQYFGPGTRLTVL.